This T cell receptor (beta chain) derives from a study of blood T cell repertoires in COVID-19. Profiled with immunoSEQ multiplex PCR; TCRdb holds only in-frame clones, not every one. The sample holds about 220,000 clones, 85% seen once. With V trimmed by 0 bases and J by 3 bases, 8 bases remained unmatched. CDR3 length: 16 amino acids. CDR1 is MNHEY and CDR2 is SVGAGI in the germline V gene. The V and J genes are TRBV6-5 and TRBJ2-7, with 7 nucleotides matching TRBD1. The clonotype originates from a woman aged 65 to 85 with COVID-19, enrolled during active disease. Sequencing was done on a sample of peripheral blood. This CDR3 reads CASSYSTGQRYYEQYF. The DNA of the CDR3 is TGTGCCAGCAGTTACTCGACGGGACAGAGATACTACGAGCAGTACTTC.